This T cell receptor (beta chain) was documented in a study of cytomegalovirus exposure and HLA in healthy donors. Remarks on this clone: Its antigen is not known.

Study findings and constraints: The study carried out a later analysis of TCR beta sequences. It associated some 18,000 of them with specific HLA alleles at a false discovery rate of 0.05.

The donors, nominally healthy at sampling, likely had unrecorded immune exposures. The PCR contained 60 Vbeta and 13 Jbeta primers. The method was immunoSEQ multiplex PCR; TCRdb's version includes in-frame clones alone and lacks a portion of them. The repertoire has 170,000 or so clones, around 82% of them found once; the top ten carry around 5.4%. The CDR3 runs 15 residues. In germline, CDR1 is SEHNR, CDR2 FQNEAQ (reference sequence). With 4 bases clipped from V and 5 bases from J, the junction kept 9 bases outside the gene matches. The rearrangement links TRBV7-9 to TRBJ2-3, with TRBD2 matching over 7 bases. This TCR was recovered from a man between 35 and 55 years old in good health and CMV-seronegative. The sequenced sample consisted of PBMCs. CDR3 in DNA: TGTGCCAGCAGCTGGGGGGGGACGGCGCGAGATACGCAGTATTTT. Translated, it gives CASSWGGTARDTQYF. Together with reference TRBV7-9 and TRBJ2-3, the CDR3 gives the full variable domain: DTGVSQNPRHKITKRGQNVTFRCDPISEHNRLYWYRQTLGQGPEFLTYFQNEAQLEKSRLLSDRFSAERPKGSFSTLEIQRTEQGDSAMYLCASSWGGTARDTQYFGPGTRLTVL.